The clone carrying this TCR beta chain was observed a single time. The sample originates from a study of blood T cell repertoires in COVID-19. Study context: In each case, the material was cDNA or gDNA derived from T cells, B-cell-depleted T cells, or PBMCs.

The repertoire was sequenced with immunoSEQ multiplex PCR; TCRdb's copy has only in-frame clones and lacks some. Of some 150,000 clones in the sample, around 83% were seen once. Trimming removed 4 bases at V and 4 bases at J, with 12 bases between. This CDR3 is 14 amino acids long. Germline CDR1 is SGHDT and CDR2 is YYEEEE. The genes are TRBV5-6 and TRBJ2-1, with D possibly matching TRBD1 (6 bases). The specimen was peripheral blood. The receptor's source is a man in his forties with acute or convalescent COVID-19. CDR3 region: CASSPGTRYNEQFF. CDR3 sequence (DNA): TGTGCCAGCAGCCCCGGGACACGGTACAATGAGCAGTTCTTC.